Listed below are T cell receptor beta chains from one sample, sequenced in a study of blood T cell repertoires in COVID-19. TCRdb keeps only in-frame clones here, not all; method: immunoSEQ multiplex PCR. Among around 220,000 clones, around 80% were seen once, and the ten largest hold around 3.6%. The source material was peripheral blood. The receptors shown here come from a woman in her 40s with active or convalescent COVID-19. CDR3s include the opening cysteine and the closing phenylalanine or tryptophan. D genes are given only for firm matches. Clone size is not always given. Where it is, it says once, few, many or a class for expanded clones.

length	D	size	V	J	CDR3	DNA
14	TRBD1	few	TRBV16	TRBJ1-2	CASSHDREVYGYTF	TGTGCCAGCAGCCACGACAGGGAGGTCTATGGCTACACCTTC
11	NA	NA	TRBV7-9	TRBJ1-1	CASGPDRPAFF	TGTGCCAGCGGGCCAGACAGGCCTGCTTTCTTT
15	TRBD1	NA	TRBV5-1	TRBJ1-5	CASSLGDRDNQPQHF	TGCGCCAGCAGCTTGGGGGACAGAGACAATCAGCCCCAGCATTTT
17	TRBD2	once	TRBV5-5	TRBJ2-4	CASSRRGGPVGGNIQYF	TGTGCCAGCAGTCGCCGGGGGGGACCTGTTGGTGGAAACATTCAGTACTTC
16	TRBD1	NA	TRBV24-1	TRBJ1-2	CATSDPQTGGNYGYTF	TGTGCCACCAGTGATCCTCAGACAGGGGGTAACTATGGCTACACCTTC
13	NA	NA	TRBV3-1/TRBV3-2	TRBJ2-1	CASSQVSSGEQFF	TGTGCCAGCAGCCAAGTTTCGTCCGGTGAGCAGTTCTTC
17	TRBD2	NA	TRBV7-9	TRBJ2-1	CASSPTYLAGTYNEQFF	TGTGCCAGCAGCCCTACTTACCTAGCGGGGACCTACAATGAGCAGTTCTTC
14	NA	NA	TRBV6-5	TRBJ1-6	CASSLGEAGSPLHF	TGTGCCAGCAGCTTGGGCGAGGCGGGGTCACCCCTCCACTTT
15	TRBD1	NA	TRBV6-5	TRBJ1-2	CASSLTGTGNYGYTF	TGTGCCAGCAGCCTTACCGGGACAGGAAACTATGGCTACACCTTC
15	NA	many	TRBV6-6	TRBJ2-1	CASSYEAGSYNEQFF	TGTGCCAGCAGTTACGAGGCAGGGTCTTACAATGAGCAGTTCTTC
18	TRBD2	NA	TRBV2	TRBJ2-2	CARERGLAGGPRAGELFF	TGTGCCAGAGAGAGAGGTCTAGCGGGGGGGCCTCGGGCCGGGGAGCTGTTTTTT
13	TRBD1	NA	TRBV7-9	TRBJ1-4	CASSPGQGPVLFF	TGTGCCAGCAGCCCGGGACAGGGGCCGGTTCTGTTTTTT
16	TRBD1	NA	TRBV30	TRBJ1-1	CAWRTSGTGMNTEAFF	TGTGCCTGGAGAACCTCCGGGACAGGGATGAACACTGAAGCTTTCTTT
12	TRBD1	NA	TRBV6-5	TRBJ1-6	CASGTDNSPLHF	TGTGCCAGTGGGACAGATAATTCACCCCTCCACTTT
14	NA	NA	TRBV6-6	TRBJ1-1	CASSYNGQNTEAFF	TGTGCCAGCAGTTACAATGGGCAGAACACTGAAGCTTTCTTT
18	NA	NA	TRBV29-1	TRBJ1-1	CSVGRQGRSLLLDTEAFF	TGCAGCGTTGGGAGGCAGGGGAGATCGCTGCTGCTGGACACTGAAGCTTTCTTT
15	NA	few	TRBV28	TRBJ1-5	CASSLVQGSGQPQHF	TGTGCCAGCAGTTTAGTCCAGGGGTCCGGGCAGCCCCAGCATTTT
12	NA	NA	TRBV2	TRBJ2-7	CASGRESYEQYF	TGTGCCAGCGGCAGGGAATCCTACGAGCAGTACTTC
13	NA	few	TRBV7-3	TRBJ1-1	CASSSGVNTEAFF	TGTGCCAGCAGCTCAGGGGTGAACACTGAAGCTTTCTTT
15	TRBD1	NA	TRBV5-1	TRBJ1-1	CASSLDRVGITEAFF	TGCGCCAGTTCTCTCGACAGGGTGGGAATTACTGAAGCTTTCTTT
15	TRBD2	NA	TRBV28	TRBJ2-5	CASSSSGLAGETQYF	TGTGCCAGCAGTTCGTCGGGACTAGCGGGGGAGACCCAGTACTTC
16	NA	once	TRBV3-1/TRBV3-2	TRBJ2-4	CASSQEQWAPKNIQYF	TGTGCCAGCAGCCAAGAGCAGTGGGCTCCCAAAAACATTCAGTACTTC
12	NA	NA	TRBV12-3/TRBV12-4	TRBJ2-1	CASSFVRNEQFF	TGTGCCAGCAGTTTCGTTCGGAATGAGCAGTTCTTC
13	NA	NA	TRBV5-6	TRBJ2-2	CASSLVVAGELFF	TGTGCCAGCAGCTTAGTAGTCGCCGGGGAGCTGTTTTTT
16	NA	NA	TRBV5-5	TRBJ1-3	CASSLGGGASGNTIYF	TGTGCCAGCAGCCTTGGCGGGGGGGCCTCTGGAAACACCATATATTTT
11	NA	NA	TRBV7-9	TRBJ1-2	CASQATIGYTF	TGTGCCAGCCAGGCGACCATTGGCTACACCTTC
15	NA	NA	TRBV6-5	TRBJ2-7	CASRVLQGFLYEQYF	TGTGCCAGCAGAGTCTTACAGGGATTCCTCTACGAGCAGTACTTC
15	TRBD1	NA	TRBV6-6	TRBJ2-3	CASTNGQGSTDTQYF	TGTGCCAGCACTAACGGACAGGGCAGCACAGATACGCAGTATTTT
13	NA	NA	TRBV21-1	TRBJ2-4	CASRMGRGNIQYF	TGTGCCAGCAGGATGGGCAGGGGGAACATTCAGTACTTC
13	NA	NA	TRBV7-2	TRBJ2-7	CASSSSSSYEQYF	TGTGCCAGCAGCTCTTCGAGCTCCTACGAGCAGTACTTC
14	TRBD1	once	TRBV5-4	TRBJ1-1	CASSFDRGDTEAFF	TGTGCCAGCAGCTTCGACAGGGGTGACACTGAAGCTTTCTTT
17	TRBD2	NA	TRBV27	TRBJ2-3	CASSSPTSGGATDTQYF	TGTGCCAGCAGTTCTCCGACTAGCGGGGGGGCAACAGATACGCAGTATTTT
16	NA	NA	TRBV21-1	TRBJ2-3	CASSKDERGGSDTQYF	TGTGCCAGCAGCAAAGACGAGCGGGGGGGCAGTGATACGCAGTATTTT